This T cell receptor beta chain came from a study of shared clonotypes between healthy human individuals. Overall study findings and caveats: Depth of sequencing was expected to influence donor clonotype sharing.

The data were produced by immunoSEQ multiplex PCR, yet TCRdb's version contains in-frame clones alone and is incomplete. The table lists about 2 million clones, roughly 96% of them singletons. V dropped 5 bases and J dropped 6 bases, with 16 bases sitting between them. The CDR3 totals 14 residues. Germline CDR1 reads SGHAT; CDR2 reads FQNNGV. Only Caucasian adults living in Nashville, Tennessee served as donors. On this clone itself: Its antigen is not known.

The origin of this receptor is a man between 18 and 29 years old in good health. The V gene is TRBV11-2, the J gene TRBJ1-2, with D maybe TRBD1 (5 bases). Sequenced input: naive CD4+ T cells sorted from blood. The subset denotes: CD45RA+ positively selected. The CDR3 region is CASSPAGTVHGYTF. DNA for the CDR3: TGTGCCAGCAGCCCCGCCGGGACCGTCCATGGCTACACCTTC.